This paragraph reports one T cell receptor (beta chain). Its antigen remains unknown. V shed 4 bases, J shed 0 bases, and the junction held 8 bases outside the gene matches. In germline, CDR1 is GTSNPN, CDR2 SVGIG (reference sequence). The CDR3 covers 17 residues. The study ran its PCR with 60 Vbeta and 13 Jbeta primers. Only in-frame clones appear in the TCRdb table, and some are missing; sequencing was by immunoSEQ multiplex PCR. This sample has tens of thousands of clones, with around 80% found just once. This sample is drawn from a study of cytomegalovirus exposure and HLA in healthy donors. Broader study findings: Reports indicate that TCR beta sequences accurately predicted the HLA-A and HLA-B alleles of most subjects. Earlier results showed most TCR beta V segments being productive about 87% or about 30% of the time. Indistinguishable V segments, including TRBV6-2 and TRBV6-3, were excluded.

Among the donors, all were healthy bone marrow donors. The receptor's source is a male donor in good health and CMV-seronegative. Sequenced sample: PBMCs. V gene TRBV30 combines with J gene TRBJ2-7, with TRBD2 identical over 14 bases. The chain's CDR3 is CAWNFGLAGGASYEQYF. The CDR3 DNA sequence: TGTGCCTGGAATTTTGGACTAGCGGGGGGTGCCTCCTACGAGCAGTACTTC.